These 20 T cell receptor beta chains were all obtained from the same sample, sequenced in a study of OX40 agonist ivuxolimab in advanced cancers. The library relied on the immunoSEQ multiplex PCR assay. Drawn from immuneACCESS, this table holds only the in-frame rearrangements with V and J called that TCRdb kept. Clones are partly lost; checked studies trace under half to an unresolved V gene and leave the rest unexplained. This sample gives tens of thousands of clones in total; 75% to 90% of them show up just once. The ten largest clones capture approximately 5% of the sample. The sequenced sample was CD4+ or CD8+ T cells sorted from blood, obtained in a trial of the OX40 agonist ivuxolimab. The receptor set was obtained from an adult with an advanced solid tumor such as melanoma, head and neck, liver or kidney cancer.

J is TRBJ2-6 and V is TRBV19; D gene unclear. There are 15 residues in the CDR3. V lost 5 bases, J lost 0 bases, and 8 bases lay in between. Per the germline V gene, CDR1 is LNHDA and CDR2 is SQIVND (reference sequence). CDR3 sequence: CASSHISSGANVLTF. Here the CDR3 DNA reads TGTGCCAGTAGTCACATCTCCTCTGGGGCCAACGTCCTGACTTTC.

The V and J genes are TRBV5-1 and TRBJ1-4, with D unresolved. This CDR3 comprises 16 residues. The V end lost 5 bases, the J end lost 8 bases, and 22 bases lay between the germline ends. Germline V lookup: CDR1 SGHRS, CDR2 YFSETQ. The CDR3 nucleotides read TGCGCCAGCAGATTTCTTACCGGGAGTGAAGGCGAAAAACTGTTTTTT. Its translation is CASRFLTGSEGEKLFF.

This chain connects TRBV28 to TRBJ1-2; 11 positions match TRBD1. V dropped 8 bases and J dropped 8; count of bases not matched to a gene: 10. Germline V gene data show CDR1 as MDHEN and CDR2 as SYDVKM. The CDR3 extends over 14 amino acids. CDR3 amino acids: CASGGQGVRGGYTF. The CDR3 DNA is TGTGCCAGCGGGGGACAGGGGGTCCGCGGGGGCTACACCTTC.

This chain connects TRBV9 to TRBJ2-3, with TRBD2 matching over 10 bases. With 0 bases clipped from V and 3 bases from J, the junction kept 7 bases outside the gene matches. Germline-derived CDR1 and CDR2 are SGDLS and YYNGEE. The length of the CDR3 is 17 residues. DNA of the CDR3: TGTGCCAGCAGCGTAGGATTGAGCGGGAGGGCGACAGATACGCAGTATTTT. Encoded protein: CASSVGLSGRATDTQYF.

The count of this clone is one. The chain employs TRBV7-1 and TRBJ1-1; D remains unclear. TRBV7-1 is designated an ORF whose function remains uncertain. The V and J ends lost 4 bases and 1 base respectively, with 7 bases between them. The length of the CDR3 is 13 residues. The CDR3 protein is CASSLQRNTEAFF. DNA for the CDR3: TGTGCCAGCAGCTTACAGCGGAACACTGAAGCTTTCTTT.

J is TRBJ1-1 and V is TRBV25-1, with 8 nucleotides matching TRBD1. Trimming cost V 5 bases and J 3 bases; bases outside gene matches: 5. CDR1 and CDR2 (germline): MGHDK, SYGVNS. The CDR3 sequence is 14 residues long. CDR3 in amino acids: CASSRGQEDTEAFF. DNA of the CDR3: TGTGCCAGCAGTAGGGGACAGGAGGACACTGAAGCTTTCTTT.

This clone was found once. This rearrangement joins TRBV19 to TRBJ2-7, with D perhaps TRBD1 (7 bases). There are 16 residues in the CDR3. V was cut by 1 base and J by 1 base, with 14 bases left in between. Germline V CDR1 and CDR2: LNHDA, SQIVND (reference sequence). CDR3 sequence reads: CASSIAGGPKSYEQYF. Written as DNA, the CDR3 is TGTGCCAGTAGTATAGCAGGGGGGCCGAAGTCCTACGAGCAGTACTTC. The full variable domain, with the rest looked up from reference TRBV19 and TRBJ2-7, is DGGITQSPKYLFRKEGQNVTLSCEQNLNHDAMYWYRQDPGQGLRLIYYSQIVNDFQKGDIAEGYSVSREKKESFPLTVTSAQKNPTAFYLCASSIAGGPKSYEQYFGPGTRLTVT.

The V call is TRBV6-1, the J call TRBJ1-4, with D perhaps matching TRBD1 (5 bases). The CDR3 loop spans 16 amino acids. In germline, CDR1 is MNHNS, CDR2 SASEGT. V was clipped by 4 bases and J by 4 bases, with 16 bases between them. CDR3 coding DNA: TGTGCCAGCAGTGGAGTCTCCGGGGCCATTAATGAAAAACTGTTTTTT. This gives the protein CASSGVSGAINEKLFF.

The rearrangement links TRBV18 to TRBJ2-7; possibly TRBD1 for D (6 bases). This CDR3 contains 14 residues. CDR1 is KGHSH and CDR2 is LQKENI in the germline V gene. Between the trimmed V and J ends, which lost 3 bases and 1 base, there was a span of 10 bases. The CDR3 spells CASSPNRDSYEQYF. In DNA, the CDR3 is TGTGCCAGCTCACCTAACAGGGATTCCTACGAGCAGTACTTC.

The rearrangement uses TRBV27 and TRBJ2-1; 13 nucleotides agree with TRBD2. CDR1 and CDR2 (germline): MNHEY, SMNVEV (reference sequence). The CDR3 has 16 amino acids. The junction had 6 bases not matched to a gene; V was cut back by 5 bases and J by 5 bases. CDR3 loop: CASSTRLAGGDNEQFF. The CDR3 coding sequence is TGTGCCAGCAGTACCAGACTAGCGGGAGGCGACAATGAGCAGTTCTTC.

This chain connects TRBV28 to TRBJ1-2; TRBD1 matches at 9 bases. This CDR3 has 13 amino acids. V lost 6 bases and J lost 7; bases outside the gene matches: 6. Germline V lookup: CDR1 MDHEN, CDR2 SYDVKM. For the CDR3, the DNA is TGTGCCAGCAGCCTACAGGGGGCGCGTGGCTACACCTTC. It specifies CASSLQGARGYTF.

The chain couples TRBV29-1 to TRBJ1-1; 7 bases map to TRBD1. The CDR3 is 14 residues long. Germline V CDR1 and CDR2: SQVTM, ANQGSEA. The V segment lost 6 bases and the J segment 1 base; nucleotides outside the gene matches: 8. CDR3 loop: CSVLDRPGNTEAFF. The CDR3, as DNA: TGCAGCGTGTTGGACAGGCCCGGGAACACTGAAGCTTTCTTT.

This sequence joins TRBV6-1 and TRBJ1-6, with D unresolved. The germline gives CDR1 MNHNS, CDR2 SASEGT. The CDR3 covers 14 residues. Trimming took off 6 bases at V and 10 bases at J, with 16 bases between the two ends. The CDR3 nucleotides read TGTGCCAGCAGCCGAAAGGATTTTGCCTCACCCCTCCACTTT. This translates into CASSRKDFASPLHF.

This chain connects TRBV9 to TRBJ2-1; 9 nucleotides match TRBD2. CDR3 length equals 15 residues. Germline loops: CDR1 SGDLS, CDR2 YYNGEE. J gave up 9 bases and V 0 bases, and 7 bases lay outside the gene matches. The CDR3 sequence is CASSVALAGVGEQFF. In nucleotides, the CDR3 is TGTGCCAGCAGCGTAGCGTTAGCGGGAGTAGGTGAGCAGTTCTTC.

The chain joins TRBV9 to TRBJ2-2; TRBD2 is a possible D gene (6 bases). Germline CDR1 is SGDLS and CDR2 is YYNGEE. The V end lost 4 bases, the J end lost 1 base, and 14 bases lay between the germline ends. This CDR3 spans 16 amino acids. The CDR3 nucleotides read TGTGCCAGCAGCCCCCGTGGGCGGGAGAACACCGGGGAGCTGTTTTTT. Translated: CASSPRGRENTGELFF.

The rearrangement links TRBV19 to TRBJ1-5; D is possibly TRBD1 (5 bases). Germline assignment: CDR1 LNHDA and CDR2 SQIVND (reference sequence). V was clipped by 5 bases and J by 5 bases, with 19 bases between them. The CDR3 has 16 residues. The CDR3 coding sequence is TGTGCCAGTAGTCATAACAGGAGGATGGAACATCAGCCCCAGCATTTT. This sequence encodes CASSHNRRMEHQPQHF.

The chain links TRBV14 to TRBJ2-1, with a tentative D call TRBD1 (6 bases). Germline loops: CDR1 SGHDN, CDR2 FVKESK. The germline V and J ends were trimmed by 0 bases and 12 bases, with 9 bases remaining between them. The CDR3 totals 12 residues. The CDR3 bases are TGTGCCAGCAGCCAAGATTGGGGGCGGCAGTTCTTC. It is translated as CASSQDWGRQFF.

A single count supports this clone. The V call is TRBV2, the J call TRBJ2-7; D may be TRBD1 or TRBD2 (6 bases each). CDR3 length: 15 amino acids. The V end was cut by 4 bases, the J end by 0 bases, with 13 bases between. The germline V gene encodes CDR1 SNHLY and CDR2 FYNNEI. The CDR3 is CASSVGGFLSYEQYF. Written as DNA, the CDR3 is TGTGCCAGCAGTGTAGGGGGGTTCCTCTCCTACGAGCAGTACTTC.

The CDR3 nucleotides are TGTGCCAGCAGTTCCCCCCGAGCGGGAGAATACAATGAGCAGTTCTTC. It translates to CASSSPRAGEYNEQFF. The V gene is TRBV28, the J gene TRBJ2-1, with 8 bases lining up with TRBD2. Germline V gene data show CDR1 as MDHEN and CDR2 as SYDVKM. The ends lost 4 bases at V and 4 bases at J; junction bases unmatched: 9. CDR3 length: 16 residues.

The V and J genes are TRBV5-1 and TRBJ2-3; no reliable D call. Trimming left V 0 bases short and J 0 bases short, with 5 bases between. The germline V gene encodes CDR1 SGHRS and CDR2 YFSETQ. The CDR3 consists of 14 residues. In nucleotides, the CDR3 is TGCGCCAGCAGCTTGGTGCCTAGCACAGATACGCAGTATTTT. Translated, it gives CASSLVPSTDTQYF.